Following are 4 T cell receptor beta chains from one sample sequenced in a study of cytomegalovirus exposure and HLA in healthy donors. Both 60 Vbeta primers and 13 Jbeta primers went into the PCR. Clones were sequenced by immunoSEQ multiplex PCR, and TCRdb holds only the in-frame ones, with some missing. Of some 150,000 clones listed, about 85% are singletons. Source material: PBMCs. The source of these receptors is a human donor in good health.

V usage is TRBV6-6 and J usage is TRBJ1-2; TRBD1 matches at 7 bases. Trimming cost V 4 bases and J 6 bases; bases outside gene matches: 11. This CDR3 has 15 residues. Germline V gives CDR1 MNHNY, CDR2 SVGAGI (reference sequence). In nucleotides, the CDR3 is TGTGCCAGCAGTTTGGACAGGCCCATGGGGAATGGCTACACCTTC. It yields the protein CASSLDRPMGNGYTF.

This clone was recorded only once. V gene TRBV10-3 combines with J gene TRBJ2-7; 8 nucleotides agree with TRBD1. This CDR3 is built from 14 residues. Germline V gene data show CDR1 as ENHRY and CDR2 as SYGVKD. After removal of 0 bases from V and 4 bases from J, the junction contained 2 bases not matched to a gene. The chain's CDR3 is CAISESTGVYEQYF. CDR3 coding DNA: TGTGCCATCAGTGAGTCGACAGGGGTGTACGAGCAGTACTTC.

This clone showed up just a few times. The genes are TRBV6-1 and TRBJ1-1, with TRBD1 as a possible D gene (6 bases). The germline V and J ends were trimmed by 2 bases and 10 bases, with 14 bases remaining between them. The V gene's germline CDR1 is MNHNS and CDR2 SASEGT. This CDR3 has 13 residues. CDR3 amino acids: CASSEQGRVAAFF. The CDR3 nucleotides read TGTGCCAGCAGTGAACAGGGGCGGGTGGCAGCTTTCTTT.

The V gene is TRBV18, the J gene TRBJ1-5; D gene ambiguous. This CDR3 is built from 18 residues. Germline CDR1 and CDR2: KGHSH and LQKENI. The germline V and J ends were trimmed by 3 bases and 3 bases, with 21 bases remaining between them. Here the CDR3 DNA reads TGTGCCAGCTCACCTAGACCGTCGCAGGTTCATAACAATCAGCCCCAGCATTTT. Protein product: CASSPRPSQVHNNQPQHF.